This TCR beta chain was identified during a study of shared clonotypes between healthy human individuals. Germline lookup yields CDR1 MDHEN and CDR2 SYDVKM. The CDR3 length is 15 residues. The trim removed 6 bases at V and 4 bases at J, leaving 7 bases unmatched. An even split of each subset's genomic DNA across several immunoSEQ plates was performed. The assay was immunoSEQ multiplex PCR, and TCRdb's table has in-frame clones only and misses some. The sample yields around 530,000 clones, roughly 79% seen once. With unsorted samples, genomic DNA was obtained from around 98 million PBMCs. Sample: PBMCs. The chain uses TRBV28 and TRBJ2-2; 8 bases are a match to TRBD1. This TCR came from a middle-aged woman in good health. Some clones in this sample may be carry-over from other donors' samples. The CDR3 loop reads CASSGTGYFTGELFF. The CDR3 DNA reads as TGTGCCAGCAGCGGGACAGGTTATTTCACCGGGGAGCTGTTTTTT.